This TCR beta chain was identified in a study of cytomegalovirus exposure and HLA in healthy donors. The wider study: The early release's HLA-typed donors yielded 78 million or so unique TCRs. Study-level points and caveats: A prior analysis recorded that most TCR beta V segments were productive about 90% or about 30% of the time. In terms of immune exposure information, only CMV serostatus was available.

Trimming removed 1 base from V and 2 bases from J, with 8 bases in between. This CDR3 has 14 amino acids. Germline CDR1 is SGHTA and CDR2 is FQGNSA. A word on this clone: Its target is unknown.

The PCR was carried out with 60 Vbeta primers and 13 Jbeta primers. In the source study's methods: A follow-up analysis tallied 86 million or so unique TCR beta chains, approximately 11 million shared. The protocol was immunoSEQ multiplex PCR, while the TCRdb copy is restricted to in-frame clones and leaves out a portion. D and trimming were read from the DNA, whereas the V and J calls and clone size are those reported in that table. The sample yields about 130,000 clones, about 80% seen once. This TCR derives from a woman between 35 and 50 years old in good health and CMV-seronegative. The sample comprised PBMCs. The chain links TRBV7-2 to TRBJ1-1; unclear D gene. For the CDR3, the DNA is TGTGCCAGCAGCTTAGGGCCATATAACACTGAAGCTTTCTTT. This encodes CASSLGPYNTEAFF.